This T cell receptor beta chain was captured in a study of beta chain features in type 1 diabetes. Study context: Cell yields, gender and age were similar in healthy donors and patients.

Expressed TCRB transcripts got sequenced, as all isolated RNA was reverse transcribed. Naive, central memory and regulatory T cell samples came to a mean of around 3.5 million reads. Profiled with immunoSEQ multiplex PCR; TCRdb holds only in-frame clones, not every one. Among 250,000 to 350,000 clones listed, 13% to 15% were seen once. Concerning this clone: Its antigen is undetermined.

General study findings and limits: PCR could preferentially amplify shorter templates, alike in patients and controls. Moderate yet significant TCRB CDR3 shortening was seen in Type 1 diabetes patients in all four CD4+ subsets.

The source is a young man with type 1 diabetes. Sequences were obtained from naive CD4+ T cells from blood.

Written as DNA, the CDR3 is TGTGCCAGCAGTTACTCGACCGGCCCCTCGGGCGAGCAGTACTTC. It is translated as CASSYSTGPSGEQYF. The rearrangement uses TRBV6-6 and TRBJ2-7; no clear D. V gave up 0 bases and J gave up 6 bases, with 15 bases separating them. The CDR3 length is 15 residues. Per the germline V gene, CDR1 is MNHNY and CDR2 is SVGAGI (reference sequence).